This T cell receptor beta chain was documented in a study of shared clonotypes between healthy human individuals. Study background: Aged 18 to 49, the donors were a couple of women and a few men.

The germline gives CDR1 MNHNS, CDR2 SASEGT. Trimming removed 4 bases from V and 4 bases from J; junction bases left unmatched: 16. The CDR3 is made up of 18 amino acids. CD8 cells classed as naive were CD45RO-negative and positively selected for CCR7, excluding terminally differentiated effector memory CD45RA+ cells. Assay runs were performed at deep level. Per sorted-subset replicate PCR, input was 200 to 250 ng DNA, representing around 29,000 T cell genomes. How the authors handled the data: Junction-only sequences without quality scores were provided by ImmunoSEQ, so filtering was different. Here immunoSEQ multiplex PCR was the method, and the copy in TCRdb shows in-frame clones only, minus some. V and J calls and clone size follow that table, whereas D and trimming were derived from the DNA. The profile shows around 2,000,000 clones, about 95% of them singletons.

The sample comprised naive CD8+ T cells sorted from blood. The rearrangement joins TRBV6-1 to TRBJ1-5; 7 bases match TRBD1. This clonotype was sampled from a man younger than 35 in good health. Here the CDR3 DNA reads TGTGCCAGCAGTGCAAAAGGAGACAGGGTCATCTGGAATCAGCCCCAGCATTTT. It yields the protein CASSAKGDRVIWNQPQHF.